The present T cell receptor (beta chain) was sequenced within a study of beta chain features in type 1 diabetes. The CDR3 has 15 residues. The junction had 7 bases not matched to a gene; V was cut back by 3 bases and J by 7 bases. Germline CDR1 LGHNA, CDR2 YSLEER. The entirety of the isolated RNA underwent reverse transcription, so expressed TCRB transcripts were sequenced. The protocol was immunoSEQ multiplex PCR, while the TCRdb copy is restricted to in-frame clones and leaves out a portion. The sample yields about 710,000 clones, roughly an eighth seen once. As regards this clone: Its specificity is not known.

Study outcomes and limitations: Shorter TCRB CDR3s, moderately but significantly so, were found in Type 1 diabetes patients in all four CD4+ subsets.

The sequenced sample was naive CD4+ T cells from blood. This sequence originates from a man younger than 35 with type 1 diabetes. The rearrangement links TRBV4-3 to TRBJ2-2; 8 nucleotides line up with TRBD1. CDR3 DNA: TGCGCCAGCAGCCATGAGGACAGGGTGAACGGGGAGCTGTTTTTT. Its protein product is CASSHEDRVNGELFF.